The rows below give T cell receptor beta chains drawn from one sample of a study of blood T cell repertoires in COVID-19. Clones were sequenced by immunoSEQ multiplex PCR, and TCRdb holds only the in-frame ones, with some missing. Of about half a million clones listed, around 85% are singletons. The specimen sequenced was peripheral blood. The receptors originated from a human donor in a cohort sampled during active COVID-19. Both conserved end residues are part of each CDR3. The D gene is left open where the match is weak. Clone size is shown for a subset of rows, as once, few, many or a class of expanded clone.

TGTGCCAGCAGCCCTGGAACCGGGACAGGGGGCTACGAGCAGTACTTC | CASSPGTGTGGYEQYF | TRBJ2-7 | - | TRBV11-1 | TRBD1
TGTGCCAGCAGTGAGGTAGCGGGAGAAATGAAGCAGTTCTTC | CASSEVAGEMKQFF | TRBJ2-1 | - | TRBV6-4 | TRBD2
TGTGCCAGCACCCCGGTTGGGGGCACGAGCTCCTACAATGAGCAGTTCTTC | CASTPVGGTSSYNEQFF | TRBJ2-1 | - | TRBV28 | -
TGTGCCAGCAGTTTATCCACAGGGAGCCAAGAGACCCAGTACTTC | CASSLSTGSQETQYF | TRBJ2-5 | - | TRBV27 | -
TGTGCCAGCAGCCAGCTAGTCTCCACAGATACGCAGTATTTT | CASSQLVSTDTQYF | TRBJ2-3 | - | TRBV3-1/TRBV3-2 | -
TGTGCCAGCAGCTGGGGAGATGGCCAGCGCTACAATGAGCAGTTCTTC | CASSWGDGQRYNEQFF | TRBJ2-1 | - | TRBV7-9 | -
TGCGCCAGCAGCCAAGATACCCACAGGGGGGAGACCCAGTACTTC | CASSQDTHRGETQYF | TRBJ2-5 | - | TRBV4-3 | TRBD1
TGTGCCAGCAGTCTCGGGACAATGAACACCGGGGAGCTGTTTTTT | CASSLGTMNTGELFF | TRBJ2-2 | - | TRBV27 | -
TGCAGCGTCGACCCGACAGGGGGCACTGAAAAACTGTTTTTT | CSVDPTGGTEKLFF | TRBJ1-4 | - | TRBV29-1 | TRBD1
TGTGCCAGCAGCCACCTGAGCGAGGCCTACAATGAGCAGTTCTTC | CASSHLSEAYNEQFF | TRBJ2-1 | - | TRBV3-1/TRBV3-2 | -
TGCGCCAGCAGCGCCTCACAGGGGGTTCTTGAAAACACCATATATTTT | CASSASQGVLENTIYF | TRBJ1-3 | - | TRBV5-1 | TRBD1
TGCGCCAGCAGCCAGACGGGACAGGCAGAATTATCTGGAAACACCATATATTTT | CASSQTGQAELSGNTIYF | TRBJ1-3 | few | TRBV5-1 | TRBD1
TGCGCCAGCAGCCCGGGACAGATGTTCCCAGATACGCAGTATTTT | CASSPGQMFPDTQYF | TRBJ2-3 | - | TRBV5-1 | TRBD1
TGTGCCAGCAGACCGGGACATTCAGACACGCAGTATTTT | CASRPGHSDTQYF | TRBJ2-3 | once | TRBV6-5 | -
TGTGCCAGCAGCCAAGAGAGGAGCCAGAGGCGGAACACCGGGGAGCTGTTTTTT | CASSQERSQRRNTGELFF | TRBJ2-2 | - | TRBV3-1/TRBV3-2 | -
TGTGCCAGCAGCTTTAACAGGCCCAACGAGCAGTACTTC | CASSFNRPNEQYF | TRBJ2-7 | - | TRBV7-8 | -